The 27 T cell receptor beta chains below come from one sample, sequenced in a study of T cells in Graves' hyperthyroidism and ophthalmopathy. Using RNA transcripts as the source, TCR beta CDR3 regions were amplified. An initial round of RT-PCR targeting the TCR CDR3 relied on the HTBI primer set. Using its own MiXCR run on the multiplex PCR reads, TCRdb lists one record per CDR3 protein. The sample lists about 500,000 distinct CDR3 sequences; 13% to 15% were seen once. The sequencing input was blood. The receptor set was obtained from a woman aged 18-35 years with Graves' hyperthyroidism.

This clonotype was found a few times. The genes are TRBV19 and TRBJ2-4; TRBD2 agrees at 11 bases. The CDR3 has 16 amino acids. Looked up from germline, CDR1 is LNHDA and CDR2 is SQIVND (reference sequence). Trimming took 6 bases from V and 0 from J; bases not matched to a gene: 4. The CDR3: CASRSSGRVAKNIQYF. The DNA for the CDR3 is TGTGCCAGTAGGAGTAGCGGGAGGGTAGCCAAAAACATTCAGTACTTC.

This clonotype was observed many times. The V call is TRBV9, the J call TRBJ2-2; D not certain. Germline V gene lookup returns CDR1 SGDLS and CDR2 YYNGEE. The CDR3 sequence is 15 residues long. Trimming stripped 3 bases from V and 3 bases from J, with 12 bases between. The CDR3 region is CASSAGFSDTGELFF. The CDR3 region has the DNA TGTGCCAGCAGCGCAGGATTCTCGGACACCGGGGAGCTGTTTTTT. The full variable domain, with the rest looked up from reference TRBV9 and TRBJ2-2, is DSGVTQTPKHLITATGQRVTLRCSPRSGDLSVYWYQQSLDQGLQFLIQYYNGEERAKGNILERFSAQQFPDLHSELNLSSLELGDSALYFCASSAGFSDTGELFFGEGSRLTVL.

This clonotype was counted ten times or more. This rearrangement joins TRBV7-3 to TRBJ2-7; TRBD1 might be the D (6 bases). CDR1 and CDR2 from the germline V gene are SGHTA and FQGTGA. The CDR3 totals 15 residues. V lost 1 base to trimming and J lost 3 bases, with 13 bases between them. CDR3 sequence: CASSLRGGQNYEQYF. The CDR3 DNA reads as TGTGCCAGCAGCTTAAGAGGCGGACAGAACTACGAGCAGTACTTC.

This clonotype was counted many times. CDR3 sequence (DNA): TGTGCCAGCAGTGGAGGGACAGGGGAGACAGATACGCAGTATTTT. Protein sequence: CASSGGTGETDTQYF. This chain joins TRBV2 and TRBJ2-3; 10 bases map to TRBD1. Germline V lookup: CDR1 SNHLY, CDR2 FYNNEI. This CDR3 has 15 amino acids. Trimming at V came to 4 bases and at J to 3 bases, leaving 4 bases not matched to a gene.

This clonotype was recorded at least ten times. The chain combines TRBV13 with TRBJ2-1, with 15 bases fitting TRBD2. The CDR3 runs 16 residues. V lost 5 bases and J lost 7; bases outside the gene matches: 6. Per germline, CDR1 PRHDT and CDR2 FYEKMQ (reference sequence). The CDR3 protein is CASSPPGLAGGNEQFF. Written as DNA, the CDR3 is TGTGCCAGCAGCCCCCCGGGACTAGCGGGAGGAAATGAGCAGTTCTTC. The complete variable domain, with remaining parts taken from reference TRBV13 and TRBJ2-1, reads AAGVIQSPRHLIKEKRETATLKCYPIPRHDTVYWYQQGPGQDPQFLISFYEKMQSDKGSIPDRFSAQQFSDYHSELNMSSLELGDSALYFCASSPPGLAGGNEQFFGPGTRLTVL.

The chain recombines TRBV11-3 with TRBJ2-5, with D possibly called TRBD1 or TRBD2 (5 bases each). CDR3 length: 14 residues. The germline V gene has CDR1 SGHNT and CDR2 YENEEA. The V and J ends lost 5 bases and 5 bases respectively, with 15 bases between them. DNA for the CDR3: TGTGCCAGCAGCCCTCTCGAGGGGTTGGAGACCCAGTACTTC. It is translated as CASSPLEGLETQYF.

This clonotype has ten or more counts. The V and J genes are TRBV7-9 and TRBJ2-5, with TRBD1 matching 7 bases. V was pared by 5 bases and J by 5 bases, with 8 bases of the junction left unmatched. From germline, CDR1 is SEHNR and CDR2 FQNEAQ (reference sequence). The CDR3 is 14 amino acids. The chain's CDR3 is CASSIQGRKETQYF. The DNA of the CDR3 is TGTGCCAGCAGCATACAGGGGCGCAAGGAGACCCAGTACTTC.

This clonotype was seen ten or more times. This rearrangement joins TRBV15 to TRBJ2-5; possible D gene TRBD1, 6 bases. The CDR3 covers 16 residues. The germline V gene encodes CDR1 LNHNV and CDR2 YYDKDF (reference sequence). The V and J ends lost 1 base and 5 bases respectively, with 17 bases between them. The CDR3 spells CATSRGRTGGQETQYF. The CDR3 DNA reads TGTGCCACCAGCAGAGGTCGTACAGGAGGACAGGAGACCCAGTACTTC.

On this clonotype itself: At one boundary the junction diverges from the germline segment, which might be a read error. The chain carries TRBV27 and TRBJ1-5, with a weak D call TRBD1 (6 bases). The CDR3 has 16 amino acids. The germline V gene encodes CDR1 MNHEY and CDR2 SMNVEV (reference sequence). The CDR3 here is CASKGRGGYSSQPQHF. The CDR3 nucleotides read TGTGCCAGCAAAGGCAGGGGAGGGTATAGCAGTCAGCCCCAGCATTTT.

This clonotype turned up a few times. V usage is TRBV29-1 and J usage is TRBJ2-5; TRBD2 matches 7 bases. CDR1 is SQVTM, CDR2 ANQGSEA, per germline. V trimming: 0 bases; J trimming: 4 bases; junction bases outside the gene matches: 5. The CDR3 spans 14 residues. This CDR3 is CSVEEGGMGETQYF. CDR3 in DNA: TGCAGCGTTGAAGAGGGGGGGATGGGAGAGACCCAGTACTTC.

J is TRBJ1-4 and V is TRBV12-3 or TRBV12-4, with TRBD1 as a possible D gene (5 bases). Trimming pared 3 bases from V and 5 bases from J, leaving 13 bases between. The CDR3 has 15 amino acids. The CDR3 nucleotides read TGTGCCAGCAGTTTGAGGCCGAGACAGAATGAAAAACTGTTTTTT. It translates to CASSLRPRQNEKLFF.

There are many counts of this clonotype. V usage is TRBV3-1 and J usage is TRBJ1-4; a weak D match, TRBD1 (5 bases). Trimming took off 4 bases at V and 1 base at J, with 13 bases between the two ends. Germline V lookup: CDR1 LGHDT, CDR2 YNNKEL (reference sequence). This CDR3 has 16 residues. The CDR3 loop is CASSRGEGVTNEKLFF. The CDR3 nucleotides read TGTGCCAGCAGCCGTGGCGAAGGGGTAACTAATGAAAAACTGTTTTTT.

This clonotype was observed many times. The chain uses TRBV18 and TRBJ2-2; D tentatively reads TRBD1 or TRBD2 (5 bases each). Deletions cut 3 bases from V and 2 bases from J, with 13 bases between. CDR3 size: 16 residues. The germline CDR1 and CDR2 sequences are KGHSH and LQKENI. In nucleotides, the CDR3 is TGTGCCAGCTCACCTCAGCCCGGGACCAACACCGGGGAGCTGTTTTTT. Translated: CASSPQPGTNTGELFF.

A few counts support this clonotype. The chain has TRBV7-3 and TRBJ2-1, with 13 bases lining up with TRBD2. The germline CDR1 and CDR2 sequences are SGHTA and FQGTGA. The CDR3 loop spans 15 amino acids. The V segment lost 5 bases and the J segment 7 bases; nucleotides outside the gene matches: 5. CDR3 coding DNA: TGTGCCAGCAGCCCGGGACTAGCGGGACGGAATGAGCAGTTCTTC. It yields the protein CASSPGLAGRNEQFF.

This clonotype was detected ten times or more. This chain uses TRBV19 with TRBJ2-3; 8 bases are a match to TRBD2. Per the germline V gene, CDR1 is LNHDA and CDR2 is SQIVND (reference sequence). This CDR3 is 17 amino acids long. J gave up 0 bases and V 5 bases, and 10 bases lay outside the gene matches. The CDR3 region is CASSWSSGSLSTDTQYF. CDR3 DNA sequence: TGTGCCAGTAGTTGGTCCAGCGGGAGTCTCAGCACAGATACGCAGTATTTT.

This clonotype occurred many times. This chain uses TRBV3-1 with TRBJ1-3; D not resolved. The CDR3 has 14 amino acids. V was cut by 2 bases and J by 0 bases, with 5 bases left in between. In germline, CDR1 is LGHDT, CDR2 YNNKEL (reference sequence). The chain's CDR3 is CASSQTDSGNTIYF. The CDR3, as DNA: TGTGCCAGCAGCCAAACAGACTCTGGAAACACCATATATTTT.

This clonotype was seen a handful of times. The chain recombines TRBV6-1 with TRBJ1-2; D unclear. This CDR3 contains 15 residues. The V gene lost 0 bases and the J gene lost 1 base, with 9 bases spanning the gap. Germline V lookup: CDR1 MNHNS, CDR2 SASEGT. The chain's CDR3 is CASSEASGFNYGYTF. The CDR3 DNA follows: TGTGCCAGCAGTGAAGCGTCAGGCTTTAACTATGGCTACACCTTC.

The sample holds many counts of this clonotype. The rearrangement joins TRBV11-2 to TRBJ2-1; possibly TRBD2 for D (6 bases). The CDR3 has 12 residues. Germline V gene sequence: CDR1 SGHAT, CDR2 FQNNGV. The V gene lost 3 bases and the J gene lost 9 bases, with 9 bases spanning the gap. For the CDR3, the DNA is TGTGCCAGCAGCTTGGGAGGTAGTGAGCAGTTCTTC. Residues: CASSLGGSEQFF. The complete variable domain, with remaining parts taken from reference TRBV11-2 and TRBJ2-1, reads EAGVAQSPRYKIIEKRQSVAFWCNPISGHATLYWYQQILGQGPKLLIQFQNNGVVDDSQLPKDRFSAERLKGVDSTLKIQPAKLEDSAVYLCASSLGGSEQFFGPGTRLTVL.

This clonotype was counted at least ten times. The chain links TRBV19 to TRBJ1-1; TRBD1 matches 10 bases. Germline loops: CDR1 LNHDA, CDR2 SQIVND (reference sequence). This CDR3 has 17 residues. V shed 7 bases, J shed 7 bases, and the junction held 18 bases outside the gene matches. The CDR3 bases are TGTGCCAGTACCCCGTCAACTTGGGACAGGGGTGGCGGTGAAGCTTTCTTT. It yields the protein CASTPSTWDRGGGEAFF. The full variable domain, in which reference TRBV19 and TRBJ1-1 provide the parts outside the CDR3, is DGGITQSPKYLFRKEGQNVTLSCEQNLNHDAMYWYRQDPGQGLRLIYYSQIVNDFQKGDIAEGYSVSREKKESFPLTVTSAQKNPTAFYLCASTPSTWDRGGGEAFFGQGTRLTVV.

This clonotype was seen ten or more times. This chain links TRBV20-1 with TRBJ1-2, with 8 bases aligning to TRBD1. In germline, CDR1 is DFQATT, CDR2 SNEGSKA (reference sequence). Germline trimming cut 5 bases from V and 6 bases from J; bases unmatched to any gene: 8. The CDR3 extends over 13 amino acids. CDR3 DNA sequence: TGCAGTGCTTCATCGACAGGGGTGGATGGCTACACCTTC. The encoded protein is CSASSTGVDGYTF.

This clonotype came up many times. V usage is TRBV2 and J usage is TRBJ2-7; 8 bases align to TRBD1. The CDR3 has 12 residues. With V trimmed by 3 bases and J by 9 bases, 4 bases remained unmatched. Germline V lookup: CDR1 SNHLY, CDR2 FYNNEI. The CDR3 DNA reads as TGTGCCAGCAGTGAGGGGACAGGCGCGCAGTACGTC. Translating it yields CASSEGTGAQYV.

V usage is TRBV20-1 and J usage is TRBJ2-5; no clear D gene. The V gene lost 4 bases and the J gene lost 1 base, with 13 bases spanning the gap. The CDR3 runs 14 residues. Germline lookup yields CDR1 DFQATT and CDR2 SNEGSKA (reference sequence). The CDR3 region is CSAIGWLGQETQYF. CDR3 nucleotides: TGCAGTGCTATAGGCTGGCTAGGCCAAGAGACCCAGTACTTC.

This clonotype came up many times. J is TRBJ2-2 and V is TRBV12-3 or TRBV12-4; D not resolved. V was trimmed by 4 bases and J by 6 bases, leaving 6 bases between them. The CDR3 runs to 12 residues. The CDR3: CASSSLPGELFF. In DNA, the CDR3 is TGTGCCAGCAGTTCGCTCCCCGGGGAGCTGTTTTTT.

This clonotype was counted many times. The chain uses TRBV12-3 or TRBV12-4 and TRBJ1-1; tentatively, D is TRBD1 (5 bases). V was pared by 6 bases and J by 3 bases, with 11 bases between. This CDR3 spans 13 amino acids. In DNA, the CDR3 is TGTGCCAGCAGGCAGGGCCGCGACACTGAAGCTTTCTTT. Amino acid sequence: CASRQGRDTEAFF.

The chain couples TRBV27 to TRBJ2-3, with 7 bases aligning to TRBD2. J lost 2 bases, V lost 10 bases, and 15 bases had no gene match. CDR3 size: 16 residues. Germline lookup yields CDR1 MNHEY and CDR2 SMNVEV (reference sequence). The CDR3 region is CATSRGWEGPTDTQYF. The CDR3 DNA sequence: TGTGCCACCTCTAGAGGTTGGGAGGGCCCCACAGATACGCAGTATTTT.

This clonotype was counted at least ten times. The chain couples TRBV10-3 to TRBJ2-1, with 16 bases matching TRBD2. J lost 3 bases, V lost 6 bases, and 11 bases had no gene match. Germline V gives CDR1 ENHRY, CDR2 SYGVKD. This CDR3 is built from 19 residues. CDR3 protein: CAISSGTSGRGDHYNEQFF. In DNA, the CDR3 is TGTGCCATCAGCTCCGGGACTAGCGGGAGGGGGGACCACTACAATGAGCAGTTCTTC.

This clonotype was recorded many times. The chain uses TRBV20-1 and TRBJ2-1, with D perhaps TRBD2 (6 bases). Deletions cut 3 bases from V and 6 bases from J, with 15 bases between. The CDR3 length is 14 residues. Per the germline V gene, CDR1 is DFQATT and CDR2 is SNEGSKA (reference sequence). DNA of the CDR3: TGCAGTGCTAGTAGCGGCATCTCTTTCAATGAGCAGTTCTTC. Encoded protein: CSASSGISFNEQFF.